Listed here are 32 T cell receptor beta chains from one sample, sequenced in a study of blood T cell repertoires in COVID-19. Profiling relied on immunoSEQ multiplex PCR, and the TCRdb table lists in-frame clones only, not all of them. The table shows some 45,000 clones, with around 80% occurring only once. The source material was peripheral blood. These receptors were collected from an older man in a cohort sampled during active COVID-19.

The chain has TRBV2 and TRBJ1-4, with 9 bases aligning to TRBD1. The germline CDR1 and CDR2 sequences are SNHLY and FYNNEI. The length of the CDR3 is 16 residues. V was clipped by 3 bases and J by 6 bases; unmatched bases: 8. CDR3 loop: CASSEGGTGRHEKLFF. CDR3 DNA sequence: TGTGCCAGCAGTGAGGGGGGGACAGGGAGACATGAAAAACTGTTTTTT.

The chain carries TRBV30 and TRBJ1-1; possibly TRBD1 for D (5 bases). V was trimmed by 0 bases and J by 5 bases, leaving 13 bases between them. CDR3 length: 14 residues. Germline V gene lookup returns CDR1 GTSNPN and CDR2 SVGIG (reference sequence). The CDR3 is CAWSVQAGRTEAFF. In DNA, the CDR3 is TGTGCCTGGAGTGTACAGGCGGGGAGGACTGAAGCTTTCTTT.

The rearrangement joins TRBV20-1 to TRBJ1-2, with a tentative D call TRBD1 (6 bases). Germline lookup yields CDR1 DFQATT and CDR2 SNEGSKA (reference sequence). The CDR3 consists of 11 residues. The CDR3 region has the DNA TGCAGCGCTCAGGGGAATTATGGCTACACCTTC. Translating it yields CSAQGNYGYTF.

The chain combines TRBV15 with TRBJ1-2, with D unclear. The germline CDR1 and CDR2 sequences are LNHNV and YYDKDF (reference sequence). Trimming shortened V by 7 bases and J by 4 bases, and 16 bases separated the two germline ends. This CDR3 region has 14 residues. Here the CDR3 DNA reads TGTGCCACCAAGAGCCAGGATCGGGGCTATGGCTACACCTTC. This gives the protein CATKSQDRGYGYTF.

The V and J genes are TRBV6-6 and TRBJ2-7; 7 bases are a match to TRBD1. CDR1 MNHNY and CDR2 SVGAGI come from the germline V gene (reference sequence). The J segment lost 5 bases and the V segment lost 2 bases, leaving 6 bases of the junction unmatched. This CDR3 is 14 amino acids long. CDR3 in DNA: TGTGCCAGCAGTTACCCTGACAGGGCCAACGAGCAGTACTTC. The encoded protein is CASSYPDRANEQYF.

This rearrangement joins TRBV3-1 (or the pseudogene TRBV3-2) to TRBJ2-2, with D tentatively TRBD1 (5 bases). Germline CDR1 is LGHDT and CDR2 is YNNKEL (reference sequence). V lost 6 bases and J lost 1, with 6 bases in between. The CDR3 consists of 13 residues. CDR3 residues: CASRQENTGELFF. The CDR3 DNA sequence: TGTGCCAGCAGACAGGAGAACACCGGGGAGCTGTTTTTT.

The chain uses TRBV4-1 and TRBJ2-3; unclear D gene. This CDR3 is 18 amino acids long. Germline loops: CDR1 MGHRA, CDR2 YSYEKL. Trimming took off 0 bases at V and 5 bases at J, with 21 bases between the two ends. The CDR3 coding sequence is TGCGCCAGCAGCCAAGATCTCATCGGAGTTCACTTAGGAGATACGCAGTATTTT. Its translation: CASSQDLIGVHLGDTQYF.

The CDR3 coding sequence is TGTGCCAGTAGTATCGGGACTAGCGGGGGCTTCACGCAGTATTTT. It codes for CASSIGTSGGFTQYF. The chain links TRBV19 to TRBJ2-3; 14 nucleotides align to TRBD2. This CDR3 contains 15 residues. The V and J ends lost 3 bases and 9 bases, in that order; junction bases with no gene match: 5. CDR1 is LNHDA, CDR2 SQIVND, per germline (reference sequence).

About this clone itself: In the same sample, other DNA sequences code for this CDR3. This chain uses TRBV6-1 with TRBJ1-2; D remains unclear. Trimming shortened V by 0 bases and J by 3 bases, and 11 bases separated the two germline ends. The V gene's germline CDR1 is MNHNS and CDR2 SASEGT. The CDR3 has 15 amino acids. The CDR3 reads CASSEAGGGYYGYTF. Written as DNA, the CDR3 is TGTGCCAGCAGTGAAGCCGGCGGAGGATACTATGGCTACACCTTC.

This clone was detected a few times. This rearrangement joins TRBV5-1 to TRBJ2-2; 9 nucleotides match TRBD1. Germline V gene lookup returns CDR1 SGHRS and CDR2 YFSETQ. V lost 4 bases and J lost 3; bases outside the gene matches: 4. The CDR3 is made up of 15 amino acids. As DNA, the CDR3 is TGCGCCAGCAGCGGCACAGGGGGCCACACCGGGGAGCTGTTTTTT. Its protein product is CASSGTGGHTGELFF.

This clone was observed a single time. J is TRBJ2-1 and V is TRBV14; D is unresolved. The germline V gene encodes CDR1 SGHDN and CDR2 FVKESK. The CDR3 has 15 amino acids. V was trimmed by 1 base and J by 7 bases, leaving 14 bases between them. CDR3 bases: TGTGCCAGCAGCCAAGGGCGGATGGGTGGGAATGAGCAGTTCTTC. Translating gives CASSQGRMGGNEQFF.

This rearrangement joins TRBV5-1 to TRBJ2-3; perhaps TRBD2 as D (6 bases). Germline values: CDR1 SGHRS, CDR2 YFSETQ. The V and J ends lost 0 bases and 3 bases respectively, with 11 bases between them. The CDR3 covers 15 residues. The CDR3 loop reads CASSLAGGRTDTQYF. The CDR3 DNA reads as TGCGCCAGCAGCTTGGCCGGAGGGCGGACAGATACGCAGTATTTT.

This chain joins TRBV6-5 and TRBJ1-6; TRBD1 is a possible D gene (5 bases). Germline-derived CDR1 and CDR2 are MNHEY and SVGAGI. CDR3 size: 13 residues. V was clipped by 2 bases and J by 9 bases, with 8 bases between them. CDR3 DNA sequence: TGTGCCAGCAGTTACCAACAGGCTTCACCCCTCCACTTT. This translates into CASSYQQASPLHF.

The chain links TRBV7-2 to TRBJ2-5; D is uncertain. The CDR3 is made up of 14 amino acids. The V end lost 0 bases, the J end lost 6 bases, and 11 bases lay between the germline ends. Looked up from germline, CDR1 is SGHTA and CDR2 is FQGNSA. CDR3: CASSLAGLGQTQYF. The CDR3 nucleotides read TGTGCCAGCAGCTTAGCCGGTCTTGGGCAGACCCAGTACTTC.

The genes are TRBV15 and TRBJ1-2; possibly TRBD1 for D (5 bases). Germline assignment: CDR1 LNHNV and CDR2 YYDKDF (reference sequence). V was cut by 3 bases and J by 7 bases, with 9 bases left in between. CDR3 length equals 12 residues. CDR3 DNA: TGTGCCACCAGCAGGACAGTGGGTGGCTACACCTTC. Its translation is CATSRTVGGYTF.

V usage is TRBV21-1 and J usage is TRBJ2-4; the D segment call TRBD2 is taken from the table without a DNA check. TRBV21-1 has pseudogene status. This CDR3 is built from 11 residues. DNA for the CDR3: TGTGCCAGCAGCAAAGCGGGAGTACTATACTTC. This gives the protein CASSKAGVLYF.

This clone was found a few times. This chain joins TRBV7-2 and TRBJ2-5; D is possibly TRBD1 (6 bases). The V gene's germline CDR1 is SGHTA and CDR2 FQGNSA. The CDR3 sequence is 13 residues long. V was shortened by 3 bases and J by 2 bases, with 7 bases between the two germline ends. In DNA, the CDR3 is TGTGCCAGCAGCTTTCAGGGGCAAGAGACCCAGTACTTC. Translation gives CASSFQGQETQYF.

The CDR3 DNA reads as TGTGCCAGCAGCCGGGACAGGGGGCCCTACGAGCAGTACTTC. It translates to CASSRDRGPYEQYF. The chain has TRBV5-4 and TRBJ2-7, with TRBD1 matching 12 bases. V lost 4 bases to trimming and J lost 2 bases; unmatched junction nucleotides: 1. The CDR3 runs to 14 residues. CDR1 SGHNT and CDR2 YYREEE come from the germline V gene (reference sequence).

V and J are TRBV9 and TRBJ2-7; possible D gene TRBD2, 5 bases. The ends were cut back, 0 bases at V and 6 bases at J, with 7 bases in the middle. CDR3 length: 12 residues. CDR1 SGDLS and CDR2 YYNGEE come from the germline V gene. The CDR3 nucleotides read TGTGCCAGCAGCGTAGGAGAGGGCGAGCAGTACTTC. This sequence encodes CASSVGEGEQYF.

The chain recombines TRBV4-1 with TRBJ1-1; 9 nucleotides agree with TRBD1. V shed 4 bases and J 4 bases; nucleotides not matched to a gene: 13. Germline lookup yields CDR1 MGHRA and CDR2 YSYEKL. CDR3 length equals 17 residues. This CDR3 reads CASSLYGTGSVGTEAFF. The CDR3 DNA is TGCGCCAGCAGCCTTTATGGGACAGGGTCTGTGGGCACTGAAGCTTTCTTT.

This clone showed up just a few times. The chain employs TRBV28 and TRBJ1-6; D is ambiguous. V was clipped by 7 bases and J by 3 bases, with 10 bases between them. The CDR3 consists of 14 residues. Germline V gene data show CDR1 as MDHEN and CDR2 as SYDVKM. The CDR3 reads CASTEGIYNSPLHF. For the CDR3, the DNA is TGTGCCAGCACCGAGGGAATCTATAATTCACCCCTCCACTTT.

The chain uses TRBV28 and TRBJ1-2, with 8 bases fitting TRBD1. The CDR3 is 15 amino acids. Germline-derived CDR1 and CDR2 are MDHEN and SYDVKM. J gave up 8 bases and V 2 bases, and 10 bases lay outside the gene matches. The CDR3 bases are TGTGCCAGCAGTTTAACCCCCCACAGGGGGGAGGGCTACACCTTC. Protein product: CASSLTPHRGEGYTF.

The V and J genes are TRBV7-6 and TRBJ2-7, with a weak D call TRBD2 (6 bases). This CDR3 has 15 amino acids. Germline assignment: CDR1 SGHVS and CDR2 FNYEAQ. Trimming cost V 6 bases and J 4 bases, with 19 bases left between them. The CDR3 is CASSRGVSGVYEQYF. The CDR3 DNA reads TGTGCCAGCAGTAGAGGGGTTAGCGGAGTTTACGAGCAGTACTTC.

The chain joins TRBV28 to TRBJ1-1, with 8 bases lining up with TRBD1. This CDR3 spans 14 amino acids. V lost 6 bases and J lost 0; bases outside the gene matches: 3. Per the germline V gene, CDR1 is MDHEN and CDR2 is SYDVKM. CDR3 coding DNA: TGTGCCAGCAGACCGGGACAGGTGAACACTGAAGCTTTCTTT. This codes for CASRPGQVNTEAFF.

The chain recombines TRBV12-3 or TRBV12-4 with TRBJ1-1, with unresolved D. The CDR3 covers 13 residues. Trimming removed 1 base at V and 11 bases at J, with 14 bases between. The CDR3 DNA reads as TGTGCCAGCAGTTTAGATGTCTTCAGCGGGGCTTTCTTT. Translating it yields CASSLDVFSGAFF.

The chain uses TRBV6-2 or TRBV6-3 and TRBJ2-3, with TRBD2 matching 10 bases. Per the germline V gene, CDR1 is MNHEY and CDR2 is SVGEGT. J lost 0 bases, V lost 6 bases, and 3 bases had no gene match. The length of the CDR3 is 15 residues. CDR3 amino acids: CASSPTSGSTDTQYF. The DNA of the CDR3 is TGTGCCAGCAGCCCGACTAGCGGGAGCACAGATACGCAGTATTTT.

This chain links TRBV30 with TRBJ1-5; no firm D call. Germline V gene data show CDR1 as GTSNPN and CDR2 as SVGIG (reference sequence). Trimming took 2 bases from V and 0 from J, leaving 8 bases between them. The CDR3 runs 14 residues. CDR3 protein: CAWSLGISNQPQHF. DNA of the CDR3: TGTGCCTGGAGTCTAGGCATTAGCAATCAGCCCCAGCATTTT.

This chain uses TRBV30 with TRBJ1-5, with TRBD1 matching over 8 bases. This CDR3 comprises 14 residues. With V trimmed by 2 bases and J by 5 bases, 5 bases remained unmatched. Germline V gene data show CDR1 as GTSNPN and CDR2 as SVGIG (reference sequence). CDR3 sequence reads: CAWSRTGGDQPQHF. In nucleotides, the CDR3 is TGTGCCTGGAGTCGCACAGGGGGAGATCAGCCCCAGCATTTT. Full variable domain (rest looked up from reference TRBV30 and TRBJ1-5): SQTIHQWPATLVQPVGSPLSLECTVEGTSNPNLYWYRQAAGRGLQLLFYSVGIGQISSEVPQNLSASRPQDRQFILSSKKLLLSDSGFYLCAWSRTGGDQPQHFGDGTRLSIL.

The chain uses TRBV10-3 and TRBJ2-1, with TRBD2 matching 11 bases. CDR3 length: 16 residues. Germline-derived CDR1 and CDR2 are ENHRY and SYGVKD. The J segment lost 5 bases and the V segment lost 4 bases, leaving 7 bases of the junction unmatched. CDR3 residues: CAISAWGTSGNNEQFF. The CDR3 DNA reads as TGTGCCATCAGTGCGTGGGGGACTAGCGGTAACAATGAGCAGTTCTTC.

The chain has TRBV7-2 and TRBJ2-3; 8 positions agree with TRBD2. Trimming at V came to 2 bases and at J to 4 bases, leaving 2 bases not matched to a gene. Germline V gene sequence: CDR1 SGHTA, CDR2 FQGNSA. The CDR3 contains 14 residues. The CDR3: CASSLWREADTQYF. The CDR3 bases are TGTGCCAGCAGCTTATGGCGGGAGGCAGATACGCAGTATTTT.

The J gene is TRBJ2-1, the V gene TRBV28, with D perhaps TRBD1 (6 bases). Trimming stripped 6 bases from V and 4 bases from J, with 10 bases between. This CDR3 contains 13 residues. CDR1 is MDHEN, CDR2 SYDVKM, per germline. CDR3 residues: CASRPTGYNEQFF. The CDR3, as DNA: TGTGCCAGCAGGCCGACAGGTTACAATGAGCAGTTCTTC.

Regarding this clone: The DNA is omitted, as the CDR3 cannot be located on it reliably, and the CDR3 follows TCRdb's listing. This chain joins TRBV7-5 and TRBJ1-5; no check of the table's D call, TRBD1, against the DNA was made. TRBV7-5 is flagged as a pseudogene. The CDR3 length equals 16 residues, ends included. CDR3 region: CARSLVGQGINQPQHF.